The rows below give T cell receptor beta chains drawn from one sample of a study of OX40 agonist ivuxolimab in advanced cancers. TCRdb's copy holds only in-frame clones and misses some; the assay was immunoSEQ multiplex PCR. The repertoire consists of about 80,000 clones, with roughly 91% occurring once and the leading ten covering approximately 0.32%. Specimen: CD4+ or CD8+ T cells sorted from blood, collected in a trial of the OX40 agonist ivuxolimab. These receptors were taken from an adult with an advanced solid tumor such as melanoma, head and neck, liver or kidney cancer. CDR3s include the opening cysteine and the closing phenylalanine or tryptophan. D genes are given only for firm matches. The size of a clone is reported for some rows only, either as once, few or many, or as a class for expanded clones.

12,TRBV4-3,.,TRBJ1-2,.,TGCGCCAGCAGCCATCCGGGCCATGGCTACACCTTC,CASSHPGHGYTF
14,TRBV18,.,TRBJ2-3,once,TGTGCCAGCTCACAGGCTAGCCCCACAGATACGCAGTATTTT,CASSQASPTDTQYF
20,TRBV27,TRBD1,TRBJ2-7,.,TGTGCCAGCAGCCTTTATGCCGGGACAGGGATCGGTCGGCCCCCCTACGAGCAGTACTTC,CASSLYAGTGIGRPPYEQYF
17,TRBV18,.,TRBJ2-6,.,TGTGCCAGCTCACCCGGACAGGGACTATCTGGGGCCAACGTCCTGACTTTC,CASSPGQGLSGANVLTF
15,TRBV28,TRBD1,TRBJ2-2,.,TGTGCCAGCAGTTTTTTGCAGGGGGCCATCGGGGAGCTGTTTTTT,CASSFLQGAIGELFF
14,TRBV7-2,TRBD1,TRBJ1-1,once,TGTGCCAGCAGCCCGGACAGGGGTACTACTGAAGCTTTCTTT,CASSPDRGTTEAFF
12,TRBV9,.,TRBJ2-3,.,TGTGCCAGCAGCGTACTATCAGATACGCAGTATTTT,CASSVLSDTQYF
17,TRBV21-1,.,TRBJ2-4,.,TGTGCCAGCAGCAAAAGGGACAGGGATATAGCCAAAAACATTCAGTACTTC,CASSKRDRDIAKNIQYF
12,TRBV25-1,.,TRBJ2-4,.,TGTGCCAGCGGGGTAGCCAAAAACATTCAGTACTTC,CASGVAKNIQYF
14,TRBV5-6,TRBD1,TRBJ2-7,.,TGTGCCAGCAGCTTTCGGCAGGGGGCGTACGAGCAGTACTTC,CASSFRQGAYEQYF
14,TRBV30,.,TRBJ1-6,.,TGTGCCTGGAGTGTCGCAAGGGGCAATTCACCCCTCCACTTT,CAWSVARGNSPLHF
14,TRBV4-2,TRBD1,TRBJ1-2,.,TGTGCCAGCAGCCGCGACAGGGACGACTATGGCTACACCTTC,CASSRDRDDYGYTF
14,TRBV7-2,.,TRBJ2-2,.,TGTGCCAGCAGCTTAGTATTTTCGGCCGGGGAGCTGTTTTTT,CASSLVFSAGELFF
16,TRBV28,TRBD2,TRBJ2-1,.,TGTGCCAGCAGTTCCCTAGCGGCAAGCTCCTACAATGAGCAGTTCTTC,CASSSLAASSYNEQFF
16,TRBV7-9,.,TRBJ1-2,.,TGTGCCAGCAGCTTAGGGGGGGACTCACACCCGTATGGCTACACCTTC,CASSLGGDSHPYGYTF
15,TRBV7-9,TRBD1,TRBJ1-5,.,TGTGCCAGCAGCTCAACAGGGGGGAGCAATCAGCCCCAGCATTTT,CASSSTGGSNQPQHF
13,TRBV6-5,.,TRBJ2-3,medium-sized,TGTGCCAGCAGTTATGGGAGTACAGATACGCAGTATTTT,CASSYGSTDTQYF
15,TRBV28,TRBD1,TRBJ1-2,.,TGTGCCAGCAGACCTAGGACAGGGTTAGTTTATGGCTACACCTTC,CASRPRTGLVYGYTF
15,TRBV5-1,.,TRBJ1-4,.,TGCGCCAGCAGCTTCGGGGACGCAACTAATGAAAAACTGTTTTTT,CASSFGDATNEKLFF
14,TRBV19,.,TRBJ1-1,.,TGTGCCAGTAGCCGGGTGGGGGTGAGCACTGAAGCTTTCTTT,CASSRVGVSTEAFF
13,TRBV5-1,.,TRBJ2-3,.,TGCGCCAGCAGCTTGGGTCAGGGAGATACGCAGTATTTT,CASSLGQGDTQYF
14,TRBV7-2,.,TRBJ2-5,.,TGTGCCAGCAGCCCCGCGACAGGGAGGGAGACCCAGTACTTC,CASSPATGRETQYF
17,TRBV15,TRBD2,TRBJ2-2,once,TGTGCCACCAGCAGACCTGCTAGCGGGACATTTACCGGGGAGCTGTTTTTT,CATSRPASGTFTGELFF
13,TRBV2,.,TRBJ1-5,once,TGTGCCAGCATGTACGGGGGCAGTCAGCCCCAGCATTTT,CASMYGGSQPQHF
14,TRBV11-2,.,TRBJ1-2,few,TGTGCCAGCAGCCCGGGGCCAATTCCCTATGGCTACACCTTC,CASSPGPIPYGYTF
15,TRBV19,.,TRBJ2-5,.,TGTGCCAGTAGTCAATCACGGGGCCGGGGGGAGACCCAGTACTTC,CASSQSRGRGETQYF
15,TRBV2,.,TRBJ2-1,.,TGTGCCAGCAGTGAAATAGGGGGATCCTACAATGAGCAGTTCTTC,CASSEIGGSYNEQFF
14,TRBV10-3,.,TRBJ2-5,.,TGTGCCATCAGGGAGCCGACTAGCCAAGAGACCCAGTACTTC,CAIREPTSQETQYF
14,TRBV5-4,.,TRBJ1-3,.,TGTGCCAGCAGCTACTATGGTTCTGGAAACACCATATATTTT,CASSYYGSGNTIYF
13,TRBV5-1,.,TRBJ2-3,.,TGCGCCAGCAGCTTGGAACCCACAGATACGCAGTATTTT,CASSLEPTDTQYF
18,TRBV27,.,TRBJ1-1,.,TGTGCCAGCAGGGGTCCAATTTCCCCGGGACATTCGAACACTGAAGCTTTCTTT,CASRGPISPGHSNTEAFF
14,TRBV5-1,.,TRBJ2-3,.,TGCGCCAGCAGCTCTACAGGGGGAGGGGATACGCAGTATTTT,CASSSTGGGDTQYF
12,TRBV14,.,TRBJ1-2,.,TGTGCCAGCAGCCAAGTACACAATGGCTACACCTTC,CASSQVHNGYTF
14,TRBV10-3,.,TRBJ1-1,.,TGTGCCATCAGTGAGTCCGGCAGGGACACTGAAGCTTTCTTT,CAISESGRDTEAFF
18,TRBV7-2,TRBD2,TRBJ2-3,.,TGTGCCAGCAGCTTAGCCACTAGCGGGAGTCTTCTTACAGATACGCAGTATTTT,CASSLATSGSLLTDTQYF
16,TRBV27,.,TRBJ2-3,.,TGTGCCAGCAGCCCCCGGGGCGGGGCTTACACAGATACGCAGTATTTT,CASSPRGGAYTDTQYF
14,TRBV28,.,TRBJ2-1,.,TGTGCCATCCGAGGGGAAAGGGGCTCCAATGAGCAGTTCTTC,CAIRGERGSNEQFF
16,TRBV19,.,TRBJ2-1,.,TGTGCCAGTAGTATAGAGACAGGAGGCTTTGGGAATGAGCAGTTCTTC,CASSIETGGFGNEQFF
13,TRBV6-1,.,TRBJ1-1,.,TGTGCCAGCAGTGATCCAGGGGAGACTGAAGCTTTCTTT,CASSDPGETEAFF
16,TRBV27,.,TRBJ2-1,once,TGTGCCAGCACCCCTAGCGCATCGAGCTCCTACAATGAGCAGTTCTTC,CASTPSASSSYNEQFF
13,TRBV6-5,TRBD1,TRBJ1-5,.,TGTGCCAGCAGACAGGACAGGGATCAGCCCCAGCATTTT,CASRQDRDQPQHF
12,TRBV19,.,TRBJ2-7,.,TGTGCCAGTAGTATGGTAGGGTTCGAGCAGTACTTC,CASSMVGFEQYF
15,TRBV5-1,TRBD2,TRBJ2-3,.,TGCGCCAGCAGCGACGGGGGGGCTAGCACAGATACGCAGTATTTT,CASSDGGASTDTQYF
13,TRBV6-6,.,TRBJ2-7,.,TGTGCCAGCAGTTACGGGGTCTCCTACGAGCAGTACTTC,CASSYGVSYEQYF
15,TRBV5-6,TRBD1,TRBJ1-1,.,TGTGCCAGCAGTTTGCGGGGACAGGGGGGCACTGAAGCTTTCTTT,CASSLRGQGGTEAFF
15,TRBV19,.,TRBJ2-7,.,TGTGCCAGTAGTATTGGCAGGGCATTCTCCTACGAGCAGTACTTC,CASSIGRAFSYEQYF
16,TRBV5-5,TRBD2,TRBJ2-7,medium-sized,TGTGCCAGCAGCTTCCCCCGGACTAGCGACTCCTACGAGCAGTACTTC,CASSFPRTSDSYEQYF
15,TRBV9,TRBD1,TRBJ1-5,.,TGTGCCAGCAGCGTAGAGGGACAGCCCAATCAGCCCCAGCATTTT,CASSVEGQPNQPQHF
15,TRBV5-4,TRBD1,TRBJ2-1,.,TGTGCCAGCAGCTTGGAGGGGGCCTCCTACAATGAGCAGTTCTTC,CASSLEGASYNEQFF
15,TRBV5-1,.,TRBJ1-1,.,TGCGCCAGCAGCGAACAGGGCGGCGGGAACACTGAAGCTTTCTTT,CASSEQGGGNTEAFF
18,TRBV7-2,TRBD2,TRBJ2-3,.,TGTGCCAGCAGCTCCCGGGGCCTAGCGGGAGTAAAGGCAGATACGCAGTATTTT,CASSSRGLAGVKADTQYF
14,TRBV2,.,TRBJ1-5,.,TGTGCCAGCAGTCAAGACATTGCCAATCAGCCCCAGCATTTT,CASSQDIANQPQHF
15,TRBV11-2,TRBD1,TRBJ1-1,.,TGTGCCAGCAGCCCTGAGGACAGGGGGCCCACTGAAGCTTTCTTT,CASSPEDRGPTEAFF
11,TRBV6-1,.,TRBJ2-1,.,TGTGCCAGCAGTTCCCCCTCCCTGGCAGTCTTC,CASSSPSLAVF
14,TRBV19,.,TRBJ1-5,few,TGTGCCAGTAGTGCTAAGACAGGATATCAGCCCCAGCATTTT,CASSAKTGYQPQHF
14,TRBV5-6,TRBD2,TRBJ2-5,.,TGTGCCAGCAGCCGGACTAGAGTAGGAGAGACCCAGTACTTC,CASSRTRVGETQYF
13,TRBV29-1,.,TRBJ1-4,.,TGCAGCGTTGCGGTAGCAACTAATGAAAAACTGTTTTTT,CSVAVATNEKLFF